The entry below describes one TCR beta chain. These data are taken from a study of blood T cells in healthy people across ages. Study overall: Template switching captured about one barcoded beta molecule per two T cells.

Then a second PCR, running about 6 to 12 cycles, was carried out with a sample-barcoded 5' primer and a J-beta primer mix. In TCRdb, the 5' RACE reads were re-called with MiXCR into one record per CDR3 protein. The data hold some 1.5 million distinct CDR3 sequences, with over 25% observed a single time. The individuals who served as donors were healthy Caucasians living in Russia, aged about 6 to 100. Peripheral blood samples of roughly 9.9 milliliters were drawn from each donor. This CDR3 contains 15 residues. The germline CDR1 and CDR2 sequences are SEHNR and FQNEAQ (reference sequence). The germline V and J ends were trimmed by 0 bases and 4 bases, with 12 bases remaining between them.

This TCR came from a woman under 40 in good health. What was sequenced was blood. J is TRBJ1-2 and V is TRBV7-9; weak D call: TRBD1 (5 bases). The CDR3 is CASSLARDPIYGYTF. CDR3 sequence (DNA): TGTGCCAGCAGCTTAGCTCGGGACCCGATCTATGGCTACACCTTC.